What follows are 26 T cell receptor beta chains derived from one specimen sequenced in a study of blood T cell repertoires in COVID-19. Method: immunoSEQ multiplex PCR; TCRdb's copy keeps in-frame clones and lacks some. The table includes 200,000 to 250,000 clones, approximately 83% detected once. The sequenced sample consisted of peripheral blood. The receptors shown here come from a woman in her twenties or thirties who had recovered from COVID-19.

The chain carries TRBV2 and TRBJ2-3; 12 bases map to TRBD2. The length of the CDR3 is 16 residues. The trim removed 4 bases at V and 2 bases at J, leaving 4 bases unmatched. CDR1 is SNHLY and CDR2 is FYNNEI in the germline V gene. This chain's CDR3 is CASSGLAGALTDTQYF. The CDR3, as DNA: TGTGCCAGCAGTGGACTAGCGGGGGCCCTCACAGATACGCAGTATTTT.

This rearrangement joins TRBV21-1 to TRBJ1-1. TRBV21-1 is annotated as a pseudogene. The CDR3 is 17 amino acids. The CDR3 region has the DNA TGTGCCAGCAGCCCCAAGAGGGCAGGTGGAATGAACACTGAAGCTTTCTTT. Translating it yields CASSPKRAGGMNTEAFF.

This rearrangement joins TRBV12-5 to TRBJ2-4; D possibly corresponds to TRBD2 (6 bases). Trimming removed 4 bases from V and 0 bases from J, with 10 bases in between. The CDR3 totals 15 residues. Per germline, CDR1 LGHNT and CDR2 FRNRAP. The CDR3 sequence is CASGWDWRAKNIQYF. CDR3 bases: TGTGCTAGTGGTTGGGACTGGAGAGCCAAAAACATTCAGTACTTC.

The chain couples TRBV4-1 to TRBJ1-4; D is perhaps TRBD1 (6 bases). Germline assignment: CDR1 MGHRA and CDR2 YSYEKL. V dropped 7 bases and J dropped 2 bases, with 14 bases sitting between them. The CDR3 is 15 amino acids. The CDR3 loop is CASKHRVPTNEKLFF. The CDR3 DNA sequence: TGCGCCAGCAAACACAGGGTACCGACTAATGAAAAACTGTTTTTT.

The V gene is TRBV29-1, the J gene TRBJ1-2; 8 bases map to TRBD1. This CDR3 spans 13 amino acids. Per the germline V gene, CDR1 is SQVTM and CDR2 is ANQGSEA. After removal of 5 bases from V and 0 bases from J, the junction contained 2 bases not matched to a gene. The CDR3 nucleotides are TGCAGCGTTTCAGGGGGCCCTAACTATGGCTACACCTTC. The encoded protein is CSVSGGPNYGYTF.

The V call is TRBV5-6, the J call TRBJ1-1; TRBD1 aligns across 8 bases. CDR1 and CDR2 from the germline V gene are SGHDT and YYEEEE. The CDR3 sequence is 15 residues long. V was clipped by 2 bases and J by 0 bases; unmatched bases: 3. The CDR3 DNA is TGTGCCAGCAGCTTTGGGACAGGATTGAACACTGAAGCTTTCTTT. Protein product: CASSFGTGLNTEAFF.

V and J are TRBV14 and TRBJ2-1; 9 nucleotides align to TRBD1. J was trimmed by 4 bases and V by 2 bases; bases with no gene match: 6. Per the germline V gene, CDR1 is SGHDN and CDR2 is FVKESK. The CDR3 is made up of 16 amino acids. The CDR3 spells CASSQNPGQGYNEQFF. In DNA form, the CDR3 reads TGTGCCAGCAGCCAAAATCCGGGACAGGGTTACAATGAGCAGTTCTTC.

The chain uses TRBV7-3 and TRBJ2-3; D perhaps matches TRBD2 (6 bases). The CDR3 has 13 residues. Germline CDR1 is SGHTA and CDR2 is FQGTGA. The germline V and J ends were trimmed by 5 bases and 3 bases, with 9 bases remaining between them. The CDR3 loop is CASSDGTTDTQYF. In DNA, the CDR3 is TGTGCCAGCAGCGATGGGACTACAGATACGCAGTATTTT.

J is TRBJ2-1 and V is TRBV4-1; TRBD2 aligns across 8 bases. CDR1 and CDR2 from the germline V gene are MGHRA and YSYEKL. CDR3 size: 17 residues. V lost 10 bases to trimming and J lost 1 base; unmatched junction nucleotides: 15. The CDR3 DNA reads as TGCGCCACCTCGGGAGGGGGGGGCGGGTCTTCCTACAATGAGCAGTTCTTC. Protein sequence: CATSGGGGGSSYNEQFF.

The gene calls are TRBV6-5 and TRBJ2-1; no clear D gene. This CDR3 is 16 amino acids long. The germline gives CDR1 MNHEY, CDR2 SVGAGI. The germline V and J ends were trimmed by 0 bases and 2 bases, with 11 bases remaining between them. CDR3 nucleotide sequence: TGTGCCAGCAGTTACTCGCCGGGTTACCCCTACAATGAGCAGTTCTTC. Its protein product is CASSYSPGYPYNEQFF.

This chain uses TRBV6-1 with TRBJ2-3, with D uncertain. The CDR3 runs 14 residues. CDR1 and CDR2 from the germline V gene are MNHNS and SASEGT. The germline V and J ends were trimmed by 1 base and 5 bases, with 10 bases remaining between them. DNA for the CDR3: TGTGCCAGCAGTGAAGTTGGTAGTGTAGATACGCAGTATTTT. It translates to CASSEVGSVDTQYF.

This chain joins TRBV19 and TRBJ2-7; maybe TRBD1 (5 bases). This CDR3 comprises 14 residues. V was pared by 5 bases and J by 7 bases, with 18 bases between. Germline V gene sequence: CDR1 LNHDA, CDR2 SQIVND (reference sequence). CDR3 protein: CASSLRLGALEQYF. CDR3 DNA sequence: TGTGCCAGTAGTCTACGGTTAGGGGCGCTTGAGCAGTACTTC.

The chain couples TRBV5-1 to TRBJ2-3, with 7 bases fitting TRBD2. Trimming at V came to 2 bases and at J to 1 base, leaving 4 bases not matched to a gene. The CDR3 is 15 amino acids. From germline, CDR1 is SGHRS and CDR2 YFSETQ. In DNA form, the CDR3 reads TGCGCCAGCAGCTTACAGAGCGGGGGCACAGATACGCAGTATTTT. Amino acid sequence: CASSLQSGGTDTQYF.

Turning to this clone: Compared with germline, one end of the junction differs, possibly owing to a read error. The V and J genes are TRBV27 and TRBJ2-7; no clear D. Germline V lookup: CDR1 MNHEY, CDR2 SMNVEV (reference sequence). There are 12 residues in the CDR3. CDR3 bases: TGTGCCAGCAGTGATCCGGGTCACCCGAAACACTTC. Translating it yields CASSDPGHPKHF.

The CDR3 DNA follows: TGTGCCAGCAGCCAAGATCGGGTTCGGAGCTCCTATAATTCACCCCTCCACTTT. It specifies CASSQDRVRSSYNSPLHF. This chain connects TRBV4-2 to TRBJ1-6, with no clear D. The CDR3 loop spans 18 amino acids. V lost 0 bases to trimming and J lost 0 bases, with 12 bases between them. Germline V CDR1 and CDR2: LGHNA, YNFKEQ.

V usage is TRBV12-5 and J usage is TRBJ2-1, with 9 nucleotides matching TRBD2. The CDR3 length is 21 residues. The germline CDR1 and CDR2 sequences are LGHNT and FRNRAP. Unmatched junction bases numbered 17, after V lost 2 bases and J lost 0 bases. The DNA for the CDR3 is TGTGCTAGTGGTTTGAGACTCGGGGGGCTAGCGGGGCCGAGCTCCTACAATGAGCAGTTCTTC. Its protein is CASGLRLGGLAGPSSYNEQFF.

The chain has TRBV19 and TRBJ2-7, with TRBD2 identical over 16 bases. Germline V gives CDR1 LNHDA, CDR2 SQIVND (reference sequence). With V trimmed by 8 bases and J by 3 bases, 7 bases remained unmatched. The CDR3 totals 16 residues. Here the CDR3 reads CASSPGLAGGLYEQYF. The CDR3 nucleotides read TGTGCCAGTTCCCCGGGACTAGCGGGGGGGCTCTACGAGCAGTACTTC.

About this clone: The sample has other DNA sequences that encode this CDR3 too. The chain has TRBV4-1 and TRBJ1-6, with TRBD1 matching over 7 bases. Germline-derived CDR1 and CDR2 are MGHRA and YSYEKL. J was trimmed by 9 bases and V by 0 bases; bases with no gene match: 14. The CDR3 consists of 18 residues. In DNA, the CDR3 is TGCGCCAGCAGCCAAGACCCTCCCCGGACAGGAGTCGCTTCACCCCTCCACTTT. Protein sequence: CASSQDPPRTGVASPLHF.

The chain links TRBV13 to TRBJ2-1; D gene unclear. Trimming removed 6 bases from V and 8 bases from J, with 11 bases in between. The CDR3 contains 12 residues. In germline, CDR1 is PRHDT, CDR2 FYEKMQ (reference sequence). The CDR3, as DNA: TGTGCCAGCAGGTCACCGCAGTATGAGCAGTTCTTC. This translates into CASRSPQYEQFF.

The J gene is TRBJ2-7, the V gene TRBV27; no definite D call. The germline V and J ends were trimmed by 6 bases and 0 bases, with 9 bases remaining between them. Germline CDR1 is MNHEY and CDR2 is SMNVEV (reference sequence). CDR3 length equals 13 residues. CDR3 region: CASSPTFSYEQYF. CDR3 DNA sequence: TGTGCCAGCAGCCCGACATTCTCCTACGAGCAGTACTTC.

V and J are TRBV2 and TRBJ1-2; TRBD1 matches at 11 bases. CDR3 length equals 15 residues. J gave up 4 bases and V 3 bases, and 4 bases lay outside the gene matches. Per germline, CDR1 SNHLY and CDR2 FYNNEI. Here the CDR3 DNA reads TGTGCCAGCAGTGATGGGACAGGGGGGGGCTATGGCTACACCTTC. Translating gives CASSDGTGGGYGYTF. Full variable domain (rest looked up from reference TRBV2 and TRBJ1-2): EPEVTQTPSHQVTQMGQEVILRCVPISNHLYFYWYRQILGQKVEFLVSFYNNEISEKSEIFDDQFSVERPDGSNFTLKIRSTKLEDSAMYFCASSDGTGGGYGYTFGSGTRLTVV.

This clone was seen only once. V and J are TRBV4-1 and TRBJ2-3; possible D gene TRBD1, 5 bases. The germline V and J ends were trimmed by 1 base and 4 bases, with 12 bases remaining between them. The CDR3 extends over 15 amino acids. The germline CDR1 and CDR2 sequences are MGHRA and YSYEKL. CDR3 sequence (DNA): TGCGCCAGCAGCCAAGGAGTCAGGGCTGCAGATACGCAGTATTTT. It translates to CASSQGVRAADTQYF.

This clone was seen only a few times. The chain employs TRBV12-3 or TRBV12-4 and TRBJ1-6, with D possibly being TRBD1 (6 bases). CDR3 length: 13 residues. Trimming took 5 bases from V and 9 from J, leaving 11 bases between them. This chain's CDR3 is CASSGTSLSPLHF. The CDR3 region has the DNA TGTGCCAGCAGTGGGACATCTCTTTCACCCCTCCACTTT.

The chain uses TRBV25-1 and TRBJ1-2; 7 bases are a match to TRBD1. This CDR3 region has 16 residues. Germline V gene lookup returns CDR1 MGHDK and CDR2 SYGVNS. V lost 6 bases and J lost 4; bases outside the gene matches: 14. In DNA form, the CDR3 reads TGTGCCAGCAGCACGGGGTTACAGGGGACACTCTATGGCTACACCTTC. Translated: CASSTGLQGTLYGYTF.

This chain connects TRBV9 to TRBJ2-2, with D possibly matching TRBD1 (5 bases). Trimming removed 5 bases at V and 2 bases at J, with 10 bases between. The CDR3 totals 14 residues. CDR1 is SGDLS, CDR2 YYNGEE, per germline. CDR3 nucleotides: TGTGCCAGCAGTTCCAGGGTTAACACCGGGGAGCTGTTTTTT. As protein: CASSSRVNTGELFF. Based on the CDR3 plus reference TRBV9 and TRBJ2-2, the full variable domain is DSGVTQTPKHLITATGQRVTLRCSPRSGDLSVYWYQQSLDQGLQFLIQYYNGEERAKGNILERFSAQQFPDLHSELNLSSLELGDSALYFCASSSRVNTGELFFGEGSRLTVL.

The CDR3 sequence is CASSQRQVSYEQYF. In nucleotides, the CDR3 is TGCGCCAGCAGCCAGCGACAGGTCTCCTACGAGCAGTACTTC. The V and J genes are TRBV5-1 and TRBJ2-7, with a weak D call TRBD1 (6 bases). Germline CDR1 SGHRS, CDR2 YFSETQ. V was cut by 4 bases and J by 0 bases, with 11 bases left in between. This CDR3 contains 14 residues.